The sequence of this TCR beta chain was determined in a study of T-cell memory formation after mild COVID-19. Overall study findings and caveats: Confirmation of SARS-CoV-2 specificity was lacking for second-wave clones peaking day 37.

About this clonotype: Its antigen is unknown.

MiXCR was run by TCRdb on the 5' RACE reads, yielding one entry per CDR3 protein. The table shows about 140,000 distinct CDR3 sequences, with around 15% occurring only once. V gave up 0 bases and J gave up 7 bases, with 17 bases separating them. The CDR3 runs 16 residues. Germline V gene sequence: CDR1 SGDLS, CDR2 YYNGEE. This sequence was found in an adult woman who had mild COVID-19 (a few samples of this study predate the infection). Cell type and time point are not known. This chain links TRBV9 with TRBJ2-1; D perhaps matches TRBD2 (7 bases). Sequenced material: PBMCs or a T cell subset sorted from them (not recorded which). The CDR3 region has the DNA TGTGCCAGCAGCGTAGTAGGGGGGGTCAAAGGAAATGAGCAGTTCTTC. Its translation is CASSVVGGVKGNEQFF. The whole variable domain, remainder taken from reference TRBV9 and TRBJ2-1, is DSGVTQTPKHLITATGQRVTLRCSPRSGDLSVYWYQQSLDQGLQFLIQYYNGEERAKGNILERFSAQQFPDLHSELNLSSLELGDSALYFCASSVVGGVKGNEQFFGPGTRLTVL.